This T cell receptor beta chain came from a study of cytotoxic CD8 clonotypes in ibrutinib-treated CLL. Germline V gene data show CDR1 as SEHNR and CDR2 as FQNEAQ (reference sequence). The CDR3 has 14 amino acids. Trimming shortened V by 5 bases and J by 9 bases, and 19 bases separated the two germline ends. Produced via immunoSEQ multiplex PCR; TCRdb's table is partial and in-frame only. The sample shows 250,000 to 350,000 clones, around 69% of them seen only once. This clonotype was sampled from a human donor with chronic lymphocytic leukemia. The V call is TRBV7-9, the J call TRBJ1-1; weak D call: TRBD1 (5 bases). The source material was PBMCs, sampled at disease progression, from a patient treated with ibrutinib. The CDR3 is CASSPWDRQSKAFF. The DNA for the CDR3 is TGTGCCAGCAGCCCGTGGGACCGCCAGAGTAAAGCTTTCTTT.